These 19 T cell receptor beta chains share one sample of origin, sequenced in a study of human T cells and chemical hapten exposure. TCRdb re-called the RACE reads through MiXCR, storing one row per CDR3 protein. Of around 340,000 distinct CDR3 sequences in the sample, roughly 6.9% were seen once. Noted time point: patch test 1, 2 weeks after DPC sensitization. Indicated treatment: therapeutic diphenylcyclopropenone sensitization with weekly scalp DPC. The sequencing here drew on whole blood, taken in connection with sensitization to the hapten diphenylcyclopropenone (DPC). These TCRs come from a woman younger than 35 with alopecia areata. Some clones in this sample may be carry-over from other donors' samples.

The V and J genes are TRBV12-3 or TRBV12-4 and TRBJ2-4; 12 bases line up with TRBD2. The CDR3 loop spans 16 amino acids. Unmatched junction bases numbered 9, after V lost 5 bases and J lost 7 bases. The CDR3 region is CASSPTSGGTLNIQYF. The CDR3 DNA follows: TGTGCCAGCAGTCCGACTAGCGGGGGAACTCTCAACATTCAGTACTTC.

This clonotype has ten or more counts. The chain uses TRBV4-3 and TRBJ2-3; a possible D gene is TRBD2 (6 bases). The CDR3 extends over 15 amino acids. CDR1 and CDR2 (germline): LGHNA, YSLEER. Between the trimmed V and J ends, which lost 3 bases and 1 base, there was a span of 11 bases. The CDR3 DNA sequence: TGCGCCAGCAGCCACAGACTAGGAGGCACAGATACGCAGTATTTT. Protein product: CASSHRLGGTDTQYF.

This clonotype has a handful of counts. The J gene is TRBJ2-3, the V gene TRBV15; no clear D. Germline V lookup: CDR1 LNHNV, CDR2 YYDKDF (reference sequence). The CDR3 is made up of 12 amino acids. Trimming cost V 0 bases and J 5 bases, with 3 bases left between them. The CDR3: CATSRDQDTQYF. The CDR3 region has the DNA TGTGCCACCAGCAGAGATCAAGATACGCAGTATTTT.

This clonotype was observed a few times. The V call is TRBV7-2, the J call TRBJ2-7; D unresolved. The V and J ends lost 4 bases and 2 bases respectively, with 15 bases between them. CDR1 and CDR2 (germline): SGHTA, FQGNSA. The CDR3 is 15 residues long. Written as DNA, the CDR3 is TGTGCCAGCAGCTCTCGAGTGGGCCAGGCCTACGAGCAGTACTTC. Residues: CASSSRVGQAYEQYF.

This clonotype came up many times. The V call is TRBV7-9, the J call TRBJ2-3, with D uncertain. V was clipped by 3 bases and J by 0 bases, with 10 bases between them. The CDR3 consists of 15 residues. Germline V gives CDR1 SEHNR, CDR2 FQNEAQ (reference sequence). The CDR3 bases are TGTGCCAGCAGCTTCGGACGGTTGAGCACAGATACGCAGTATTTT. Its protein product is CASSFGRLSTDTQYF.

This clonotype was seen more than once but under ten times. The chain couples TRBV20-1 to TRBJ2-3, with D hard to call. Trimming stripped 3 bases from V and 5 bases from J, with 3 bases between. Germline CDR1 is DFQATT and CDR2 is SNEGSKA (reference sequence). CDR3 length equals 10 residues. In nucleotides, the CDR3 is TGCAGTGCTAGCGTAGATACGCAGTATTTT. It translates to CSASVDTQYF.

This clonotype was counted at least ten times. The chain carries TRBV7-2 and TRBJ1-6; no clear D gene. V lost 1 base to trimming and J lost 9 bases, with 13 bases between them. The CDR3 runs 15 residues. Germline V gene data show CDR1 as SGHTA and CDR2 as FQGNSA. The CDR3 sequence: CASSLDAGKVSPLHF. The CDR3 bases are TGTGCCAGCAGCTTAGATGCGGGAAAGGTTTCACCCCTCCACTTT.

The table lists this clonotype with a few counts. The J gene is TRBJ2-3, the V gene TRBV5-6; perhaps TRBD1 as D (6 bases). Germline V CDR1 and CDR2: SGHDT, YYEEEE. The CDR3 has 15 amino acids. Deletions cut 2 bases from V and 1 base from J, with 11 bases between. DNA of the CDR3: TGTGCCAGCAGCTTCCAGGGGACCCGCACAGATACGCAGTATTTT. It yields the protein CASSFQGTRTDTQYF. The full variable domain, in which reference TRBV5-6 and TRBJ2-3 provide the parts outside the CDR3, is DAGVTQSPTHLIKTRGQQVTLRCSPKSGHDTVSWYQQALGQGPQFIFQYYEEEERQRGNFPDRFSGHQFPNYSSELNVNALLLGDSALYLCASSFQGTRTDTQYFGPGTRLTVL.

This chain connects TRBV3-1 to TRBJ2-7; D is unresolved. CDR1 LGHDT and CDR2 YNNKEL come from the germline V gene (reference sequence). Trimming pared 0 bases from V and 3 bases from J, leaving 9 bases between. The CDR3 is made up of 14 amino acids. CDR3 loop: CASSQEGVVYEQYF. In nucleotides, the CDR3 is TGTGCCAGCAGCCAAGAAGGCGTCGTCTACGAGCAGTACTTC.

This clonotype was seen ten or more times. V usage is TRBV5-1 and J usage is TRBJ2-5, with 8 bases matching TRBD2. J gave up 2 bases and V 3 bases, and 6 bases lay outside the gene matches. Per the germline V gene, CDR1 is SGHRS and CDR2 is YFSETQ. The CDR3 is 15 amino acids. The CDR3 sequence: CASSYSGVGQETQYF. The CDR3, as DNA: TGCGCCAGCAGCTATAGCGGGGTCGGGCAAGAGACCCAGTACTTC.

The genes are TRBV12-3 or TRBV12-4 and TRBJ1-6, with 7 bases that match TRBD1. The CDR3 covers 15 residues. J was trimmed by 7 bases and V by 3 bases; bases with no gene match: 6. Written as DNA, the CDR3 is TGTGCCAGCAGTTTTCGGACAGGAGAAAATTCACCCCTCCACTTT. It codes for CASSFRTGENSPLHF.

This clonotype was detected a few times. CDR3: CASSLAAHLREFYEQYF. As DNA, the CDR3 is TGTGCCAGCAGCTTAGCGGCCCACTTACGCGAATTCTACGAGCAGTACTTC. The gene calls are TRBV7-2 and TRBJ2-7, with D unresolved. Germline V gene lookup returns CDR1 SGHTA and CDR2 FQGNSA. V shed 0 bases and J shed 3 bases, with 18 bases lying between them. The CDR3 is 17 amino acids.

V usage is TRBV5-4 and J usage is TRBJ1-1; TRBD1 might be the D (6 bases). CDR3 size: 14 residues. The V end was cut by 4 bases, the J end by 5 bases, with 15 bases between. Germline V CDR1 and CDR2: SGHNT, YYREEE (reference sequence). CDR3 nucleotides: TGTGCCAGCAGCATGAACAGGGTATGGACTGAAGCTTTCTTT. Its translation is CASSMNRVWTEAFF.

This clonotype was recorded many times. The chain links TRBV5-1 to TRBJ1-5, with a possible D match to TRBD1 (5 bases). Germline CDR1 is SGHRS and CDR2 is YFSETQ. This CDR3 comprises 15 residues. V lost 3 bases and J 2 bases, leaving 12 bases between the germline ends. The CDR3 here is CASSWGSGRNQPQHF. Written as DNA, the CDR3 is TGCGCCAGCAGCTGGGGGTCAGGGCGCAATCAGCCCCAGCATTTT.

The V call is TRBV12-3 or TRBV12-4, the J call TRBJ1-1; 7 nucleotides line up with TRBD1. Trimming removed 1 base from V and 7 bases from J; junction bases left unmatched: 6. The CDR3 runs 14 residues. CDR3 protein: CASSLGDSKFEAFF. CDR3 nucleotide sequence: TGTGCCAGCAGTTTAGGGGACAGCAAGTTTGAAGCTTTCTTT.

At least ten counts were recorded for this clonotype. This chain uses TRBV20-1 with TRBJ2-7, with 8 positions matching TRBD2. The CDR3 is made up of 15 amino acids. J gave up 2 bases and V 5 bases, and 11 bases lay outside the gene matches. Germline V gene sequence: CDR1 DFQATT, CDR2 SNEGSKA (reference sequence). The CDR3 spells CSAPRATSGTYEQYF. CDR3 bases: TGCAGTGCTCCCCGAGCCACTAGCGGAACCTACGAGCAGTACTTC.

This clonotype was counted at least ten times. The V gene is TRBV6-5, the J gene TRBJ2-6; tentative D call: TRBD2 (5 bases). Germline CDR1 reads MNHEY; CDR2 reads SVGAGI. The CDR3 is 15 residues long. Trimming stripped 6 bases from V and 1 base from J, with 10 bases between. The CDR3 DNA reads as TGTGCCAGCAGCGGGGTCGGGTCTGGGGCCAACGTCCTGACTTTC. Amino acid sequence: CASSGVGSGANVLTF.

This clonotype has at least ten counts. This chain's CDR3 is CATSDLTGETDTQYF. The CDR3 DNA sequence: TGTGCCACCAGTGATTTGACAGGGGAAACAGATACGCAGTATTTT. The rearrangement links TRBV24-1 to TRBJ2-3; 7 positions agree with TRBD1. Trimming took 0 bases from V and 3 from J; bases not matched to a gene: 2. The germline gives CDR1 KGHDR, CDR2 SFDVKD. This CDR3 comprises 15 residues.

This clonotype was observed a few times. The chain couples TRBV9 to TRBJ1-6; D gene ambiguous. This CDR3 contains 13 residues. The V end lost 0 bases, the J end lost 13 bases, and 11 bases lay between the germline ends. CDR1 is SGDLS, CDR2 YYNGEE, per germline. The CDR3 is CASSVVGGSPLHF. The CDR3 DNA reads TGTGCCAGCAGCGTAGTGGGAGGGTCCCCCCTCCACTTT.